This TCR beta chain was sequenced in a study of siplizumab effects on memory and regulatory T cells. Findings and caveats of the study: Roughly 75-96% of proliferating clones (CD4+ or CD8+) could not be assigned a naive or memory phenotype. Apparently key alloresponse contributors, naive T cells also seemed more diverse than memory cells. Alloreactive CD4+ clones that could be mapped were on average about 71% Treg-derived with siplizumab, against roughly 27% in controls.

Approximately 93,000 TCR templates per sample were assayed. Profiled with immunoSEQ multiplex PCR; TCRdb holds only in-frame clones, not every one. The table records 95,000 to 130,000 clones, roughly 94% of them present only once. To note about this clone: The antigen is undetermined.

CDR1 and CDR2 from the germline V gene are LNHDA and SQIVND (reference sequence). V was shortened by 3 bases and J by 4 bases, with 13 bases between the two germline ends. CDR3 size: 14 residues. The material sequenced was non-Treg CD4+ T cells sorted from blood. The chain has TRBV19 and TRBJ2-7; the D call may be TRBD1 or TRBD2 (5 bases each). The origin of this receptor is a human donor in good health. Here the CDR3 DNA reads TGTGCCAGTAGTATGGAGAGGGGTTTGTACGAGCAGTACTTC. It yields the protein CASSMERGLYEQYF.